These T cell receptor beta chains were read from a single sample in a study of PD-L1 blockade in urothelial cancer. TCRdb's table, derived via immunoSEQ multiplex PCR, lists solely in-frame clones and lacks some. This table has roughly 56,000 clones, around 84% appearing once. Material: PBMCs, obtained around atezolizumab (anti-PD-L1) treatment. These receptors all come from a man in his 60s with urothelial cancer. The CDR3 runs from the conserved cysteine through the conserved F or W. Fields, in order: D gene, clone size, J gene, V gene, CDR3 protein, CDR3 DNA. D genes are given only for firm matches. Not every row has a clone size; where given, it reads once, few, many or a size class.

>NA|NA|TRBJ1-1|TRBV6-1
CASSDSLNTEAFF
TGTGCCAGCAGTGACAGTTTGAACACTGAAGCTTTCTTT
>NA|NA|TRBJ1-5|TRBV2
CASSEVGRGNQPQHF
TGTGCCAGCAGTGAAGTTGGGAGAGGGAATCAGCCCCAGCATTTT
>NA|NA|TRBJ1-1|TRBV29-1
CSVVELNTEAFF
TGCAGCGTTGTGGAGTTGAACACTGAAGCTTTCTTT
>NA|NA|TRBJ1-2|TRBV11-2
CASSLDRGAYGYTF
TGTGCCAGCAGCTTAGACAGGGGAGCCTATGGCTACACCTTC
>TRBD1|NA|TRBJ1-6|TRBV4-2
CASSQARGQGNSPLHF
TGTGCCAGCAGCCAAGCTCGGGGACAGGGGAATTCACCCCTCCACTTT
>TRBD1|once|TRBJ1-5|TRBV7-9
CASSSQGSGQPQHF
TGTGCCAGCAGCTCACAGGGGAGTGGACAGCCCCAGCATTTT
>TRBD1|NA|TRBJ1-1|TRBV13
CATAPTGGARDTEAFF
TGTGCCACGGCCCCCACAGGGGGCGCGCGGGACACTGAAGCTTTCTTT
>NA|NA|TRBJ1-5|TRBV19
CASSFLGRGFNQPQHF
TGTGCCAGTAGCTTCCTGGGCAGGGGATTCAATCAGCCCCAGCATTTT
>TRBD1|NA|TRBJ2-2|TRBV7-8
CASSLDRGPGELFF
TGTGCCAGCAGCTTGGACAGGGGGCCCGGGGAGCTGTTTTTT
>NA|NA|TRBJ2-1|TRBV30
CAWTASSYNEQFF
TGTGCCTGGACCGCGAGCTCCTACAATGAGCAGTTCTTC
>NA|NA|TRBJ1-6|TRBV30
CAWRAYNSPLHF
TGTGCCTGGAGGGCTTATAATTCACCCCTCCACTTT
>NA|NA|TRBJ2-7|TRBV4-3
CASSQDLPLRSDEQYF
TGCGCCAGCAGCCAAGATCTCCCCCTCAGGTCCGACGAGCAGTACTTC
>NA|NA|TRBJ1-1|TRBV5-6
CASSLIGRYTEAFF
TGTGCCAGCAGCTTGATCGGTCGGTACACTGAAGCTTTCTTT
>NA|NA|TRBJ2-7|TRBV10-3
CAISESGTSYEQYF
TGTGCCATCAGTGAATCCGGGACTTCCTACGAGCAGTACTTC
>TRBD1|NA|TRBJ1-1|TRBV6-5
CASSVDRTAEAFF
TGTGCCAGCAGTGTGGACAGGACGGCTGAAGCTTTCTTT
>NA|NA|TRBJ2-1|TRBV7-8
CASSFRRAGSGNEQFF
TGTGCCAGCAGCTTCAGGAGGGCGGGGTCGGGGAATGAGCAGTTCTTC
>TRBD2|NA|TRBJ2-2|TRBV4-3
CASSRGGGLTGELFF
TGCGCCAGCAGCCGAGGCGGGGGTCTCACCGGGGAGCTGTTTTTT
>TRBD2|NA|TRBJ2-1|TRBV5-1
CASSDLAGAEQFF
TGCGCCAGCAGCGATCTAGCGGGAGCTGAGCAGTTCTTC
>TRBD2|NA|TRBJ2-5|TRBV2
CASRWTSGAETQYF
TGTGCCAGCCGTTGGACTAGCGGGGCAGAGACCCAGTACTTC
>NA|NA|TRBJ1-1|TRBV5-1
CASKGLINTEAFF
TGCGCCAGCAAAGGACTAATAAACACTGAAGCTTTCTTT
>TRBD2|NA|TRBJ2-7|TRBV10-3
CAIRAGEGYEQYF
TGTGCCATCAGAGCGGGAGAGGGCTACGAGCAGTACTTC
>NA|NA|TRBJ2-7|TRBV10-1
CASSESGTPPGHF
TGCGCCAGCAGTGAGTCGGGGACACCTCCTGGCCACTTC
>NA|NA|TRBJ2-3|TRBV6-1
CASSEGRSTDTQYF
TGTGCCAGCAGTGAGGGCAGGTCCACAGATACGCAGTATTTT
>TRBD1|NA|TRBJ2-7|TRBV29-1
CSVNRGNEQYF
TGCAGCGTTAACAGGGGAAACGAGCAGTACTTC
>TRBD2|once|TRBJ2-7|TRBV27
CASSSESGSHEQYF
TGTGCCAGCAGTTCTGAGAGCGGGAGCCACGAGCAGTACTTC
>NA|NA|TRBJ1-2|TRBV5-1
CASSPRLGGEVYGYTF
TGCGCCAGCAGCCCCCGTCTGGGGGGGGAAGTCTATGGCTACACCTTC